This T cell receptor (beta chain) was captured by sequencing in a study of cytomegalovirus exposure and HLA in healthy donors. On this clone: Its antigen is unidentified.

Primers: 60 Vbeta forward and 13 Jbeta reverse. This table comes from immunoSEQ multiplex PCR, and its TCRdb copy is limited to in-frame clones, with some not included. The sample holds approximately 150,000 clones, roughly four fifths seen once. General study findings and limits: Some V segments, including TRBV6-2 and TRBV6-3, were excluded as indistinguishable. Published work reported that the classifier diagnosed cytomegalovirus status with high specificity and sensitivity. Within an earlier analysis, most TCR beta V segments proved productive either about 90% or about 30% of the time. With DRB1 most and HLA-C fewest, TCR association rates differed between HLA loci in a later analysis.

J gave up 4 bases and V 10 bases, and 8 bases lay outside the gene matches. The CDR3 contains 13 residues. Germline CDR1 reads MDHEN; CDR2 reads SYDVKM. The TCR was taken from a man younger than 35 in good health and CMV-seropositive. The sequenced sample was PBMCs. The chain is built from TRBV28 and TRBJ2-7, with 9 bases identical to TRBD2. Here the CDR3 reads CAILSGSRYEQYF. As DNA, the CDR3 is TGTGCCATCCTTAGCGGGAGTAGGTACGAGCAGTACTTC. The complete variable domain, with remaining parts taken from reference TRBV28 and TRBJ2-7, reads DVKVTQSSRYLVKRTGEKVFLECVQDMDHENMFWYRQDPGLGLRLIYFSYDVKMKEKGDIPEGYSVSREKKERFSLILESASTNQTSMYLCAILSGSRYEQYFGPGTRLTVT.